This T cell receptor beta chain was captured by sequencing in a study of blood T cell repertoires in COVID-19 (dated by TCRdb to 2018 to 2020). Regarding the complete study: Samples from collaborators originated in the United States, Italy and Spain and spanned both the acute and convalescent phases of COVID-19. The material from the prospective study consisted of cDNA or gDNA derived from T cells, B-cell-depleted T cells, or PBMCs. The dataset comprised deeply sampled blood TCRbeta repertoires from subjects exposed to, actively infected with, or recovered from COVID-19. The repertoires were released in a freely available public database meant as a resource for research on the immune response to SARS-CoV-2. Samples came from the ongoing ImmuneRACE study (first 160 participants) plus 1,254 subjects from 6 global collaborators. The sample metadata nearly always contained a de-identified subject ID, COVID-19 status, age in years and sex. HLA class I and class II types, where available, came from metadata supplied by the sample provider rather than from assay-based typing. The paper's findings and limits, for the study overall: The amount of clinical and demographic metadata varied by source and participant and was provided uncurated.

Collaborating institutions collected whole blood in K2EDTA tubes following their own protocols. For TCRbeta analysis, collaborators shipped samples as frozen whole blood, isolated PBMCs, or DNA extracted from either of those sample types. TCRbeta CDR3 regions were amplified from genomic DNA using the immunoSEQ Assay, a bias-controlled multiplex PCR. The authors processed their data as follows. The number of nucleated cells in each sample was estimated from the amplification of reference gene primers within the assay. Sequence reads were collapsed and filtered to measure the absolute abundance of every unique TCRbeta CDR3 rearrangement. For each sample, productive Simpson clonality was calculated as the square root of Simpson's diversity index over productive rearrangements. Here the immuneACCESS table is served through TCRdb, limited to in-frame sequences with V and J called. Missing clones are a known gap in these copies; in checked studies unresolved V genes cover under half, and the rest lacks a known reason. The V and J calls and clone size were taken over from that table, and D and trimming were inferred from the DNA. The sample table shows 70,000 to 100,000 clones, and approximately 71% are seen once. The ten largest account for 4% to 5.5% of the sample.

The sample holds a few counts of this clone. Its cognate antigen has yet to be identified. No base quality values were provided; no much bigger clone lies one nucleotide off. Different DNA sequences within this sample yield the same CDR3. The cysteine opens and the phenylalanine closes a CDR3 of 12 amino acids. Here the CDR3 DNA is all that survives: 36 bases in frame from base 1. V lost 3 bases and J lost 5 bases; the stretch between them is 8 bases long. Sequencing was performed on peripheral blood. The receptor's source is a woman between 45 and 60 years old with acute or convalescent COVID-19. The sequence joins TRBV12-3 or TRBV12-4 to TRBJ2-7; a tentative D call is TRBD2 (5 bases match). This receptor carries the CDR3 CASSFYGDEQYF. The nucleotide sequence is TGTGCCAGCAGTTTCTACGGGGACGAGCAGTACTTC.